The 9 T cell receptor beta chains below were found in one sample sequenced in a study of T-cell memory formation after mild COVID-19. TCRdb used MiXCR to reprocess the 5' RACE reads, holding one entry per CDR3 protein. The profile shows about 360,000 distinct CDR3 sequences, approximately 14% of them singletons. Source material: PBMCs or a T cell subset sorted from them (not recorded which). The receptors shown here come from a man between 18 and 29 years old who had mild COVID-19 (a few samples of this study predate the infection). Cell type and time point are not known.

This chain joins TRBV12-3 or TRBV12-4 and TRBJ2-4, with 9 bases fitting TRBD2. The CDR3 contains 22 residues. J gave up 0 bases and V 6 bases, and 24 bases lay outside the gene matches. The CDR3 DNA is TGTGCCAGCAGACTCGAAAAGCGGGGGGCACAAATTAGTAAACTAGCCAAAAACATTCAGTACTTC. It specifies CASRLEKRGAQISKLAKNIQYF.

V usage is TRBV5-6 and J usage is TRBJ2-7, with TRBD1 as a possible D gene (5 bases). V lost 3 bases, J lost 2 bases, and 12 bases lay in between. This CDR3 has 14 residues. Germline loops: CDR1 SGHDT, CDR2 YYEEEE. The CDR3 sequence: CASSSLDTTYEQYF. The CDR3 DNA is TGTGCCAGCAGCTCACTGGACACTACCTACGAGCAGTACTTC.

This clonotype was seen a handful of times. The chain links TRBV7-9 to TRBJ1-5, with no clear D. The CDR3 runs to 14 residues. Germline-derived CDR1 and CDR2 are SEHNR and FQNEAQ (reference sequence). Trimming pared 5 bases from V and 1 base from J, leaving 9 bases between. CDR3 region: CASSPFDSNQPQHF. Here the CDR3 DNA reads TGTGCCAGCAGCCCATTTGACAGCAATCAGCCCCAGCATTTT.

The V call is TRBV7-9, the J call TRBJ2-7, with D possibly being TRBD1 (5 bases). V lost 1 base to trimming and J lost 3 bases, with 7 bases between them. From germline, CDR1 is SEHNR and CDR2 FQNEAQ (reference sequence). The CDR3 runs 13 residues. CDR3 nucleotides: TGTGCCAGCAGCTTAGGACAGATCTACGAGCAGTACGTC. Translation: CASSLGQIYEQYV.

This clonotype was recorded many times. The chain has TRBV7-8 and TRBJ2-5, with 11 bases matching TRBD2. Germline V lookup: CDR1 SGHVS, CDR2 FQNEAQ. The CDR3 is made up of 15 amino acids. Losses at the gene ends were 2 bases for V and 5 bases for J; bases not matched to a gene: 4. As DNA, the CDR3 is TGTGCCAGCAGCTTACTAGCGGGGGGTTTTGAGACCCAGTACTTC. Its protein is CASSLLAGGFETQYF.

This clonotype has at least ten counts. The V call is TRBV4-2, the J call TRBJ1-1, with D possibly matching TRBD1 (6 bases). V dropped 1 base and J dropped 8 bases, with 11 bases sitting between them. From germline, CDR1 is LGHNA and CDR2 YNFKEQ. CDR3 length: 13 residues. The CDR3, as DNA: TGTGCCAGCAGCCAAGGTGAGCAGGGGGAAGCTTTCTTT. Translated, it gives CASSQGEQGEAFF.

The chain recombines TRBV12-5 with TRBJ2-3; tentative D call: TRBD2 (6 bases). CDR1 is LGHNT, CDR2 FRNRAP, per germline. V was cut by 6 bases and J by 6 bases, with 19 bases left in between. This CDR3 is 15 amino acids long. Written as DNA, the CDR3 is TGTGCTAGTGGCTCGACCGGGACCGCGGGGGATACGCAGTATTTT. Translating it yields CASGSTGTAGDTQYF.

There are a few counts of this clonotype. The rearrangement joins TRBV5-1 to TRBJ1-1; TRBD1 aligns across 7 bases. The J segment lost 1 base and the V segment lost 3 bases, leaving 9 bases of the junction unmatched. The CDR3 totals 16 residues. The germline V gene has CDR1 SGHRS and CDR2 YFSETQ. The CDR3 loop is CASSYYRTGGNTEAFF. In DNA form, the CDR3 reads TGCGCCAGCAGCTATTATCGGACAGGTGGGAACACTGAAGCTTTCTTT.

The chain combines TRBV6-5 with TRBJ1-1; D is possibly TRBD1 (6 bases). This CDR3 is 15 amino acids long. Between the trimmed V and J ends, which lost 0 bases and 6 bases, there was a span of 14 bases. Germline V gene lookup returns CDR1 MNHEY and CDR2 SVGAGI. CDR3 amino acids: CASSYSKRGNSEAFF. In DNA, the CDR3 is TGTGCCAGCAGTTACTCTAAGAGGGGGAATTCTGAAGCTTTCTTT.